This TCR beta chain was observed in a study of immune heterogeneity within non-small cell lung tumors. Germline assignment: CDR1 SGHNT and CDR2 YYREEE (reference sequence). V shed 4 bases and J shed 4 bases, with 14 bases lying between them. CDR3 size: 14 residues. Bulk tumor gDNA, roughly 600 ng per sample, served as the TCR template. Several widely spaced biopsies per primary tumor were taken during surgery. Curative operations were performed on patients who had untreated, newly diagnosed non-small cell lung cancer. A multiplex PCR containing 32 V primers and 13 J primers was used to amplify TCR beta CDR3. One entry per CDR3 protein results from TCRdb running MiXCR on the multiplex PCR reads. The sample holds 10,000 to 12,000 distinct CDR3 sequences; 25% to 30% are singletons and the top ten take roughly 8.1%.

This rearrangement joins TRBV5-4 to TRBJ1-1; tentative D call: TRBD1 (5 bases). The clonotype was recovered from a woman aged 55-70 years with non-small cell lung cancer. Sequenced material: lung tumor tissue. The CDR3 nucleotides read TGTGCCAGCAGCCGGGGGGGGGGGACCACTGAAGCTTTCTTT. Protein sequence: CASSRGGGTTEAFF.